One sample yielded the 32 T cell receptor beta chains listed below, sequenced in a study of regulatory T cells in long-lasting Graves disease. The time point: persistent/refractory GD, antithyroid drugs over 5 years with positive TRAb. The TCR library was prepared using RNA isolated from PBMCs. According to the study, TCR beta libraries were built with iRepertoire HTBI primers and CDR3-region Arm-PCR. TCRdb ran MiXCR on the multiplex PCR reads and lists one entry per CDR3 protein. The data show around 460,000 distinct CDR3 sequences, roughly 22% seen once. The material sequenced was peripheral blood mononuclear cells (PBMCs), taken when the disease was refractory, from a patient treated with antithyroid drugs. The receptors derive from a female donor with Graves disease.

The V and J genes are TRBV4-3 and TRBJ2-5; 14 nucleotides line up with TRBD2. The CDR3 loop spans 17 amino acids. V lost 0 bases to trimming and J lost 6 bases; unmatched junction nucleotides: 6. CDR1 LGHNA and CDR2 YSLEER come from the germline V gene. The CDR3 DNA follows: TGCGCCAGCAGCCAAGATCTAGGGACTAGCGGGAGCCAGACCCAGTACTTC. Protein sequence: CASSQDLGTSGSQTQYF.

There are many counts of this clonotype. V gene TRBV20-1 combines with J gene TRBJ2-1; D not certain. The CDR3 covers 15 residues. Trimming left V 4 bases short and J 7 bases short, with 20 bases between. Germline V gene sequence: CDR1 DFQATT, CDR2 SNEGSKA (reference sequence). The CDR3 coding sequence is TGCAGTGCTACGCGGCAGGTAAGGCCGTGGAATGAGCAGTTCTTC. It encodes CSATRQVRPWNEQFF.

As concerns this clonotype: A much bigger clone sits one base away, suggesting this may be a read error. The chain carries TRBV7-9 and TRBJ1-5; 7 bases fit TRBD1. CDR1 is SEHNR and CDR2 is FQNEAQ in the germline V gene (reference sequence). This CDR3 spans 16 amino acids. CDR3 in DNA: TGTGCCAGCAACTTAACCGAAGGACAGGGCAATCAGCCCCAGCATTTT. Its protein product is CASNLTEGQGNQPQHF.

The sample holds many counts of this clonotype. The chain uses TRBV28 and TRBJ2-5; D not resolved. The J call could be wrong; TRBJ2-4 is a better fit for the DNA end. The CDR3 extends over 11 amino acids. The germline V gene has CDR1 MDHEN and CDR2 SYDVKM. The CDR3 DNA sequence: TGTGCCAGCACCACCTTAGACATTCAGTACTTC. Amino acids: CASTTLDIQYF.

This clonotype was recorded many times. The rearrangement joins TRBV6-1 to TRBJ2-7, with a weak D call TRBD1 (6 bases). Trimming cost V 5 bases and J 2 bases, with 22 bases left between them. Germline CDR1 is MNHNS and CDR2 is SASEGT. CDR3 size: 17 residues. The DNA of the CDR3 is TGTGCCAGCAGTCTTAAAACCCCCCTTAGGACAGCCTACGAGCAGTACTTC. This codes for CASSLKTPLRTAYEQYF.

In this sample, this clonotype turned up many times. CDR3 residues: CASSSQGRGNIQYF. CDR3 nucleotides: TGTGCCAGCAGCTCACAGGGGAGAGGAAACATTCAGTACTTC. The chain is built from TRBV11-2 and TRBJ2-4; 7 bases fit TRBD1. The V gene end was trimmed by 4 bases and the J gene end by 6 bases; junction bases not matched to a gene: 6. CDR1 and CDR2 (germline): SGHAT, FQNNGV. The CDR3 has 14 amino acids.

The CDR3 nucleotides read TGTGCCAGCAGTTTATTTGGACAACCCGCAACTAATGAAAAACTGTTTTTT. Translation: CASSLFGQPATNEKLFF. This rearrangement joins TRBV27 to TRBJ1-4; possible D gene TRBD1, 5 bases. The germline CDR1 and CDR2 sequences are MNHEY and SMNVEV (reference sequence). The CDR3 length is 17 residues. Trimming stripped 1 base from V and 0 bases from J, with 12 bases between.

The table lists this clonotype with a few counts. This chain uses TRBV5-1 with TRBJ2-1, with TRBD1 matching over 7 bases. Germline values: CDR1 SGHRS, CDR2 YFSETQ. V lost 3 bases to trimming and J lost 5 bases; unmatched junction nucleotides: 5. This CDR3 is built from 14 residues. Written as DNA, the CDR3 is TGCGCCAGCAGCTCTGGGACAGCTAACAATGAGCAGTTCTTC. This sequence encodes CASSSGTANNEQFF.

The rearrangement uses TRBV28 and TRBJ1-3; D is perhaps TRBD1 (6 bases). This CDR3 region has 17 residues. V was trimmed by 6 bases and J by 0 bases, leaving 18 bases between them. The germline gives CDR1 MDHEN, CDR2 SYDVKM. The CDR3 protein is CASSRRGWTASGNTIYF. CDR3 DNA: TGTGCCAGCAGCCGCCGGGGCTGGACAGCCTCTGGAAACACCATATATTTT.

This clonotype has a handful of counts. The rearrangement uses TRBV6-4 and TRBJ1-6, with TRBD1 matching 7 bases. The CDR3 runs 15 residues. Trimming took 6 bases from V and 3 from J; bases not matched to a gene: 5. Germline CDR1 reads MRHNA; CDR2 reads SNTAGT. The CDR3 sequence: CASRRGQLYNSPLHF. The DNA for the CDR3 is TGTGCCAGCAGAAGGGGACAGCTCTATAATTCACCCCTCCACTTT.

This chain joins TRBV20-1 and TRBJ2-5; unclear D gene. This CDR3 is 13 amino acids long. With 2 bases removed from V and 2 bases from J, the gap between germline ends came to 9 bases. Germline V CDR1 and CDR2: DFQATT, SNEGSKA (reference sequence). The CDR3 loop reads CSARPAGQETQYF. Here the CDR3 DNA reads TGCAGTGCTAGACCCGCTGGACAAGAGACCCAGTACTTC.

V and J are TRBV19 and TRBJ1-1, with TRBD1 identical over 12 bases. The J segment lost 10 bases and the V segment lost 9 bases, leaving 12 bases of the junction unmatched. The length of the CDR3 is 14 residues. The germline V gene has CDR1 LNHDA and CDR2 SQIVND (reference sequence). CDR3 DNA sequence: TGTGCCAGCCACCTGGGACAGGGGGCGAGTCGAGCTTTCTTT. This encodes CASHLGQGASRAFF.

The rearrangement links TRBV18 to TRBJ2-7, with D perhaps matching TRBD1 (5 bases). Trimming took 2 bases from V and 12 from J, leaving 20 bases between them. The CDR3 extends over 14 amino acids. From germline, CDR1 is KGHSH and CDR2 LQKENI. The CDR3, as DNA: TGTGCCAGCTCACCAGGGGCAGCCGCATTGACGCGGTACTTC. It specifies CASSPGAAALTRYF.

The CDR3, as DNA: TGTGCCAGTAGTATCGGACAGTCTAGCAATCAGCCCCAGCATTTT. It encodes CASSIGQSSNQPQHF. The V call is TRBV19, the J call TRBJ1-5; tentative D call: TRBD1 (6 bases). The V end was cut by 3 bases, the J end by 0 bases, with 9 bases between. CDR1 LNHDA and CDR2 SQIVND come from the germline V gene (reference sequence). This CDR3 is 15 amino acids long.

This clonotype has more than one count but fewer than ten. V gene TRBV25-1 combines with J gene TRBJ1-2, with D possibly matching TRBD1 (5 bases). Trimming took off 9 bases at V and 2 bases at J, with 13 bases between the two ends. The CDR3 extends over 13 amino acids. Germline CDR1 MGHDK, CDR2 SYGVNS. Here the CDR3 DNA reads TGTGCCAGTTCGGGACTTAGAAACTATGGCTACACCTTC. It encodes CASSGLRNYGYTF.

The chain has TRBV6-5 and TRBJ1-2; 7 bases are a match to TRBD1. From germline, CDR1 is MNHEY and CDR2 SVGAGI. Trimming removed 1 base from V and 3 bases from J; junction bases left unmatched: 2. This CDR3 contains 14 residues. The CDR3 loop reads CASSYWTGDYGYTF. The CDR3 coding sequence is TGTGCCAGCAGTTACTGGACAGGCGACTATGGCTACACCTTC.

The chain links TRBV5-1 to TRBJ2-3; D tentatively reads TRBD1 or TRBD2 (5 bases each). With 0 bases removed from V and 4 bases from J, the gap between germline ends came to 6 bases. Germline V gene data show CDR1 as SGHRS and CDR2 as YFSETQ. The CDR3 is made up of 13 amino acids. The CDR3 protein is CASSLVGADTQYF. The CDR3 region has the DNA TGCGCCAGCAGCTTGGTGGGGGCAGATACGCAGTATTTT.

This clonotype was observed at least ten times. The chain joins TRBV7-9 to TRBJ1-1; D is unresolved. CDR1 is SEHNR, CDR2 FQNEAQ, per germline (reference sequence). The CDR3 sequence is 14 residues long. Trimming cost V 6 bases and J 3 bases, with 14 bases left between them. The CDR3 sequence: CASRVGRQDTEAFF. In DNA form, the CDR3 reads TGTGCCAGCAGAGTGGGTCGGCAGGACACTGAAGCTTTCTTT. The entire variable domain, with the rest obtained from reference TRBV7-9 and TRBJ1-1, is as follows: DTGVSQNPRHKITKRGQNVTFRCDPISEHNRLYWYRQTLGQGPEFLTYFQNEAQLEKSRLLSDRFSAERPKGSFSTLEIQRTEQGDSAMYLCASRVGRQDTEAFFGQGTRLTVV.

V usage is TRBV6-1 and J usage is TRBJ1-2; D remains ambiguous. The CDR3 length is 14 residues. V shed 6 bases and J shed 0 bases, with 11 bases lying between them. The germline CDR1 and CDR2 sequences are MNHNS and SASEGT. CDR3 nucleotide sequence: TGTGCCAGCAGGTTAGCCGGGTCTAACTATGGCTACACCTTC. Its protein product is CASRLAGSNYGYTF.

The rearrangement joins TRBV28 to TRBJ2-2, with a tentative D call TRBD1 (5 bases). This CDR3 comprises 15 residues. V dropped 7 bases and J dropped 2 bases, with 14 bases sitting between them. From germline, CDR1 is MDHEN and CDR2 SYDVKM. The CDR3 region is CASITMTDNTGELFF. The CDR3, as DNA: TGTGCCAGCATTACGATGACAGATAACACCGGGGAGCTGTTTTTT.

This clonotype was seen at least ten times. The genes are TRBV12-3 or TRBV12-4 and TRBJ2-5, with D unresolved. V was trimmed by 6 bases and J by 0 bases, leaving 8 bases between them. The CDR3 length is 13 residues. The CDR3 sequence: CASSQWDQETQYF. The CDR3 nucleotides are TGTGCCAGCAGCCAGTGGGACCAAGAGACCCAGTACTTC.

V gene TRBV20-1 combines with J gene TRBJ2-7; 9 nucleotides agree with TRBD2. The CDR3 is 13 residues long. The trim removed 3 bases at V and 2 bases at J, leaving 2 bases unmatched. The germline gives CDR1 DFQATT, CDR2 SNEGSKA (reference sequence). This CDR3 reads CSARGLATYEQYF. In DNA form, the CDR3 reads TGCAGTGCTAGGGGACTAGCAACCTACGAGCAGTACTTC.

The gene calls are TRBV11-2 and TRBJ2-7; no clear D gene. The V gene lost 3 bases and the J gene lost 6 bases, with 12 bases spanning the gap. From germline, CDR1 is SGHAT and CDR2 FQNNGV. There are 13 residues in the CDR3. This CDR3 reads CASSFSTRGEQYF. CDR3 bases: TGTGCCAGCAGCTTCTCCACACGAGGCGAGCAGTACTTC.

V is TRBV12-3 or TRBV12-4 and J is TRBJ2-4; tentative D call: TRBD1 (5 bases). The CDR3 length is 12 residues. Trimming pared 1 base from V and 9 bases from J, leaving 7 bases between. CDR3 loop: CASSLDRGIQYF. The DNA for the CDR3 is TGTGCCAGCAGTTTAGATAGGGGCATTCAGTACTTC.

This clonotype was detected a few times. V usage is TRBV20-1 and J usage is TRBJ1-5; D remains unclear. The CDR3 spans 14 residues. Germline V lookup: CDR1 DFQATT, CDR2 SNEGSKA (reference sequence). V lost 4 bases to trimming and J lost 7 bases, with 17 bases between them. CDR3 loop: CSANGPGYEQPQHF. CDR3 nucleotides: TGCAGTGCTAACGGCCCCGGGTATGAGCAGCCCCAGCATTTT.

This clonotype was detected a few times. This sequence joins TRBV5-1 and TRBJ1-1; D is unclear. V was trimmed by 5 bases and J by 7 bases, leaving 15 bases between them. Germline values: CDR1 SGHRS, CDR2 YFSETQ. The CDR3 is 13 residues long. The CDR3 sequence: CASRIGTWGEAFF. CDR3 sequence (DNA): TGCGCCAGCAGGATAGGAACCTGGGGTGAAGCTTTCTTT. The entire variable domain, with the rest obtained from reference TRBV5-1 and TRBJ1-1, is as follows: KAGVTQTPRYLIKTRGQQVTLSCSPISGHRSVSWYQQTPGQGLQFLFEYFSETQRNKGNFPGRFSGRQFSNSRSEMNVSTLELGDSALYLCASRIGTWGEAFFGQGTRLTVV.

The rearrangement joins TRBV11-2 to TRBJ1-5, with D possibly being TRBD1 (5 bases). V was cut by 0 bases and J by 3 bases, with 12 bases left in between. The germline V gene has CDR1 SGHAT and CDR2 FQNNGV. The CDR3 length is 16 residues. CDR3 DNA: TGTGCCAGCAGCTTAGATATTAGGGGTCACAATCAGCCCCAGCATTTT. Encoded protein: CASSLDIRGHNQPQHF.

This chain joins TRBV7-2 and TRBJ1-6; 8 bases agree with TRBD1. V was clipped by 6 bases and J by 8 bases; unmatched bases: 6. Germline lookup yields CDR1 SGHTA and CDR2 FQGNSA. The length of the CDR3 is 14 residues. CDR3 bases: TGTGCCAGCAGGGGGACAGGTGGAGATTCACCCCTCCACTTT. Encoded protein: CASRGTGGDSPLHF.

This clonotype was seen more than once but under ten times. A far larger clone is one base from this, pointing to a likely read error. V is TRBV3-1 and J is TRBJ2-5; tentative D call: TRBD2 (6 bases). The CDR3 totals 12 residues. Per germline, CDR1 LGHDT and CDR2 YNNKEL (reference sequence). CDR3 protein: CASSQGGEAQYF. CDR3 DNA: TGTGCCAGCAGCCAGGGGGGAGAGGCCCAGTACTTC.

As to this clonotype: Relative to the germline gene, one junction end is altered; a read error may explain this. The chain links TRBV7-2 to TRBJ1-3; D not certain. Looked up from germline, CDR1 is SGHTA and CDR2 is FQGNSA. The CDR3 has 17 amino acids. For the CDR3, the DNA is TGTGCCAGCAGCCTAGCCGGAAACCTAAGGTCGGGAAACACCATATATTTT. This encodes CASSLAGNLRSGNTIYF.

The chain recombines TRBV9 with TRBJ1-2; D unclear. Germline V CDR1 and CDR2: SGDLS, YYNGEE. There are 14 residues in the CDR3. V lost 5 bases and J 5 bases, leaving 16 bases between the germline ends. The CDR3 spells CASSSEEPRYGYTF. In DNA form, the CDR3 reads TGTGCCAGCAGTTCAGAGGAACCCCGGTATGGCTACACCTTC.

This clonotype was counted between two and nine times. This rearrangement joins TRBV24-1 to TRBJ1-2; 7 positions match TRBD1. Germline V lookup: CDR1 KGHDR, CDR2 SFDVKD. This CDR3 has 13 amino acids. V dropped 4 bases and J dropped 7; count of bases not matched to a gene: 5. The CDR3 DNA reads as TGTGCCACCAGTGACGCAGACAGGGTTGGCTACACCTTC. It specifies CATSDADRVGYTF.